This TCR beta chain was profiled in a study of cytomegalovirus exposure and HLA in healthy donors. Study conclusions and caveats: In vitro experiments confirmed that three CMV-associated chains were specific for CMV antigens.

This table comes from immunoSEQ multiplex PCR, and its TCRdb copy is limited to in-frame clones, with some not included. This table holds about 110,000 clones, about nine tenths found once. Remarks on this clone: Antigen: not known.

Between the trimmed V and J ends, which lost 3 bases and 5 bases, there was a span of 20 bases. CDR1 and CDR2 (germline): SGDLS, YYNGEE. This CDR3 has 16 residues. The sequence was collected from a woman aged 18-29 years in good health and CMV-seropositive. Material for sequencing was PBMCs. The chain uses TRBV9 and TRBJ1-2; D may be TRBD1 (5 bases). The CDR3, as DNA: TGTGCCAGCAGCGCGAAGCCGGTTCAGGGTTATTATGGCTACACCTTC. The encoded protein is CASSAKPVQGYYGYTF. The full variable domain, rest sourced from reference TRBV9 and TRBJ1-2, is DSGVTQTPKHLITATGQRVTLRCSPRSGDLSVYWYQQSLDQGLQFLIQYYNGEERAKGNILERFSAQQFPDLHSELNLSSLELGDSALYFCASSAKPVQGYYGYTFGSGTRLTVV.